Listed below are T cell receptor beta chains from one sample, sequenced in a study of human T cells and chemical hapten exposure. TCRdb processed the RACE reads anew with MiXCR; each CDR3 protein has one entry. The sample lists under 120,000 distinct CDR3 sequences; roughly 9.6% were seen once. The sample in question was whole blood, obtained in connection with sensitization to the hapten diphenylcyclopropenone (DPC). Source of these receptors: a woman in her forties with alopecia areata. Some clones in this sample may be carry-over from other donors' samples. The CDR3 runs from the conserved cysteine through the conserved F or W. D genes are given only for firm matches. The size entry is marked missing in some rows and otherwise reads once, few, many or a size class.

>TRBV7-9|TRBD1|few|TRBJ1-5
CASSYGQGAQSNQPQHF
TGTGCCAGCAGCTACGGACAGGGGGCTCAAAGCAATCAGCCCCAGCATTTT
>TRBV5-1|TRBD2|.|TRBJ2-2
CASSLEASGTGELFF
TGCGCCAGCAGCCTGGAGGCTAGCGGGACCGGGGAGCTGTTTTTT
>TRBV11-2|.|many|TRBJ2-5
CASSGRPETQYF
TGTGCCAGCAGCGGACGGCCGGAGACCCAGTACTTC
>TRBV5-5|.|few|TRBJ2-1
CASSLTGAAGHEQFF
TGTGCCAGCAGCTTAACAGGAGCTGCAGGACATGAGCAGTTCTTC
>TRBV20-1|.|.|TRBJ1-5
CSARESKGGNQPQHF
TGCAGTGCTAGAGAATCTAAGGGTGGCAATCAGCCCCAGCATTTT
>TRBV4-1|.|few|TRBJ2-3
CASTTGTFATDTQYF
TGCGCCAGCACCACCGGGACATTCGCCACAGATACGCAGTATTTT
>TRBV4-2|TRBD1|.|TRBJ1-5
CASSRTQGPGDVSNQPQHF
TGTGCCAGCAGCCGGACACAGGGGCCGGGGGATGTTAGCAATCAGCCCCAGCATTTT
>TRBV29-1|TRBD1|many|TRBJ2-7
CSATTGGTYEQYF
TGCAGCGCGACGACAGGGGGCACCTACGAGCAGTACTTC
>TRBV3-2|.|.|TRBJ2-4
CASSHPMSRASFLAKNIQYF
TGTGCCAGCAGCCACCCCATGAGCAGGGCGTCCTTTCTAGCCAAAAACATTCAGTACTTC
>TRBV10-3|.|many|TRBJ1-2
CALRGSQRGYTF
TGTGCCCTCCGGGGCTCGCAAAGGGGCTACACCTTC